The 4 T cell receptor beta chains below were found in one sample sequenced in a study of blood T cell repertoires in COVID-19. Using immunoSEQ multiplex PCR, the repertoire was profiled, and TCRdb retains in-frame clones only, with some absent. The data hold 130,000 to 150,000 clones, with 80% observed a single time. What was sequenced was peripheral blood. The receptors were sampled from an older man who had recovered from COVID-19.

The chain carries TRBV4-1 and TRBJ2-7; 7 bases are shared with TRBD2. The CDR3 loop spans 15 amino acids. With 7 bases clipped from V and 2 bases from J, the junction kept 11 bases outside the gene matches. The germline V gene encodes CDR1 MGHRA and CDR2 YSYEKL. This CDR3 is CASTKTYGLAYEQYF. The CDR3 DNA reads TGCGCCAGCACCAAAACCTATGGACTAGCCTACGAGCAGTACTTC.

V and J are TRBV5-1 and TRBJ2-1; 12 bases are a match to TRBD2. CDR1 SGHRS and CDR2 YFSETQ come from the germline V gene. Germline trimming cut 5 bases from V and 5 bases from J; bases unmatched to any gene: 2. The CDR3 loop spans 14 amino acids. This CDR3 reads CASRTSGSNNEQFF. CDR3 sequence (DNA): TGCGCCAGCAGGACTAGCGGGAGTAACAATGAGCAGTTCTTC.

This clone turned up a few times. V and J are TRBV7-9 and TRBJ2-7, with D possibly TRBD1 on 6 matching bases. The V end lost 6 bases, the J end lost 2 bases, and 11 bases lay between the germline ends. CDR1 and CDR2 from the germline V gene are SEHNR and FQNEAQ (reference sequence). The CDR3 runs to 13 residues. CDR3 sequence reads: CASSPDRPYEQYF. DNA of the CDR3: TGTGCCAGCAGTCCGGACAGACCCTACGAGCAGTACTTC.

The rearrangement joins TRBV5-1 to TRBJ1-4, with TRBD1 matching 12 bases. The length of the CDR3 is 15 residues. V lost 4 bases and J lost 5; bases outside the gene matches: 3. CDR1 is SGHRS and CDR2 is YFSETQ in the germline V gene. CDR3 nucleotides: TGCGCCAGCAGCGGGACAGGGGGCACCAATGAAAAACTGTTTTTT. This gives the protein CASSGTGGTNEKLFF.